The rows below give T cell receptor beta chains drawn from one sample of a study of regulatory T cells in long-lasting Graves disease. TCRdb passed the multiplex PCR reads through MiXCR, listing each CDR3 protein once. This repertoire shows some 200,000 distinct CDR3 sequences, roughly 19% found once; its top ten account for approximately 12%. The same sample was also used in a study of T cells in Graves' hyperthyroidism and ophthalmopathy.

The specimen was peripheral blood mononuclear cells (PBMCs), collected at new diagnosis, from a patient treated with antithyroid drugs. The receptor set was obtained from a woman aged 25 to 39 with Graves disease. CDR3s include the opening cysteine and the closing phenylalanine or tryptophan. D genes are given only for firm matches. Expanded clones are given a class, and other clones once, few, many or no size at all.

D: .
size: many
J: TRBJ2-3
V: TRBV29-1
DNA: TGCAGCCCCAGGACACGCACAGATACGCAGTATTTT
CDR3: CSPRTRTDTQYF

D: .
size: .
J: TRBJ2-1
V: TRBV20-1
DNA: TGCAGTGCCGACAGGGTGGGGGGACCCGATGAGCAGATCTTC
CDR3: CSADRVGGPDEQIF

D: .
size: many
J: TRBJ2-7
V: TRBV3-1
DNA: TGTGCCAGCAGCCAAGAAGTCTACGAGCAGTACTTC
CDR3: CASSQEVYEQYF

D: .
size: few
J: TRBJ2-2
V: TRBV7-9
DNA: TGTGCCAGCAGCTTAGGGTCGGGTATGAACACCGGGGAGCTGTTTTTT
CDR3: CASSLGSGMNTGELFF

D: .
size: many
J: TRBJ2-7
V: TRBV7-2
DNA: TGTGCCAGCAGCCGAAAGGACTACGAGCAGTACTTC
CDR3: CASSRKDYEQYF

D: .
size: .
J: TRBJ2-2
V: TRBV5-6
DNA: TGTGCCAGCAGCTTCACAGACTGGGCGAACACCGGGGAGCTGTTTTTT
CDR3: CASSFTDWANTGELFF

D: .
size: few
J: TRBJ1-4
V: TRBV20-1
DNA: TGCGGTGCTAGATGGGCAACTAATGAAAAACTGTTTTTT
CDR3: CGARWATNEKLFF

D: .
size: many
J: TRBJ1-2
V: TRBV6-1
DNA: TGTGCCAGCAGCCTTAGGGACCACTATGGCTACACCTTC
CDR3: CASSLRDHYGYTF

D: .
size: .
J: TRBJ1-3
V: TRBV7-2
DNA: TGTGCCAGCAGCCCTGGGTCCTTCTCTGGAAACACCATATATTTT
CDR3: CASSPGSFSGNTIYF

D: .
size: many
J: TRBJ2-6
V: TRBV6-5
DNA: TGTGCCAGCAGTTACAGAGGATCTGGGGCCAACGTCCTGACTTTC
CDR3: CASSYRGSGANVLTF

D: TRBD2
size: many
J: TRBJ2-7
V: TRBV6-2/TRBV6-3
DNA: TGTGCCAGCGGACTTCCCGGGACTAGTTTCAACGAGCAGTACTTC
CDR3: CASGLPGTSFNEQYF

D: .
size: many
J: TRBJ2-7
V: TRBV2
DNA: TGTGCCAGCAAAGTGGGCCGAAACTCCTACGAGCAGTACTTC
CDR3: CASKVGRNSYEQYF

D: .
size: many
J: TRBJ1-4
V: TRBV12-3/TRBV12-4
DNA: TGTGCCAGCAGTTCAGCCCCAACTAATGAAAAACTGTTTTTT
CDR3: CASSSAPTNEKLFF

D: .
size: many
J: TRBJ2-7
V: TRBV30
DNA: TGTGCCTGGAGTCCCCTCGAGGCAGGCGGAAGCTCCTACGAGCAGTACTTC
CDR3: CAWSPLEAGGSSYEQYF

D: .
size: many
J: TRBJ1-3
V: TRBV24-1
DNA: TGTGCCACCAGTGCCTCTGGGGGTGAGGGGAACACCATATATTTT
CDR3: CATSASGGEGNTIYF

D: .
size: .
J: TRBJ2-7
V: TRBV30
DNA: TGTGCCTGGAGATCCGGGACCTACGAGCAGTACTTC
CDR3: CAWRSGTYEQYF

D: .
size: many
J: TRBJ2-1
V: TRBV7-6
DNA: TGTGCCAGCAGCTTAGGACAGGCCAATGAGCAGTTCTTC
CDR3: CASSLGQANEQFF

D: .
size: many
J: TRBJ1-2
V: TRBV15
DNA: TGTGCCACCAGCAGAGATCAGGGAAACTATGGCTACACCTTC
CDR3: CATSRDQGNYGYTF

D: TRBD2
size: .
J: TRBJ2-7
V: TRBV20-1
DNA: TGCAGTGCTCAAACTAGCGGGAGGGCCCTCTACGAGCAGTACTTC
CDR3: CSAQTSGRALYEQYF

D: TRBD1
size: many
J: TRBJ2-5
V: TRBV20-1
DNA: TGCAGTGCTCATCCCCCGGGACAGGGGTACTTTAGGGAGACCCAGTACTTC
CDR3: CSAHPPGQGYFRETQYF

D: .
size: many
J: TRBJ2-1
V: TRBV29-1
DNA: TGCAGCGTTGGGAGGTTAGGGAATGAGCAGTTCTTC
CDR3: CSVGRLGNEQFF

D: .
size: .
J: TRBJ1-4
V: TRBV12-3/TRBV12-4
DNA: TGTGCCAGCAGTTTTGGCGAAAAACTGTTTTTT
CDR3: CASSFGEKLFF

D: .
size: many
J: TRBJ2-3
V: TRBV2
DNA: TGTGCCAGCAAGTTAGGGGGAGGGACAGATACGCAGTATTTT
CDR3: CASKLGGGTDTQYF

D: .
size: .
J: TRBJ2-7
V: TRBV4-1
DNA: TGCGCCAGCAGCCAAGATAGATTAAGTTGGAGGGAGCAGTACTTC
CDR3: CASSQDRLSWREQYF

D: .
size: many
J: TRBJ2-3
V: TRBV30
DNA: TGTGCCTGGAACAGAGGCACAGATACGCAGTATTTT
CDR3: CAWNRGTDTQYF

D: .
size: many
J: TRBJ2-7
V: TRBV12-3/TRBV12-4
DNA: TGTGCCAGCAGTTTAGTCAATTCCCCGAGGGAGCAGTACTTC
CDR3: CASSLVNSPREQYF

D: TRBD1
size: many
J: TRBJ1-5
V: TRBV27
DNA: TGTGCCAGCAGCGACGGGACAGGGGGCCAGCCCCAGCATTTT
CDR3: CASSDGTGGQPQHF

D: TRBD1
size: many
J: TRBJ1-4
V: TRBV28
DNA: TGTGCCAGCAGTCTGACAGGGATGGGGAATGAAAAACTGTTTTTT
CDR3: CASSLTGMGNEKLFF